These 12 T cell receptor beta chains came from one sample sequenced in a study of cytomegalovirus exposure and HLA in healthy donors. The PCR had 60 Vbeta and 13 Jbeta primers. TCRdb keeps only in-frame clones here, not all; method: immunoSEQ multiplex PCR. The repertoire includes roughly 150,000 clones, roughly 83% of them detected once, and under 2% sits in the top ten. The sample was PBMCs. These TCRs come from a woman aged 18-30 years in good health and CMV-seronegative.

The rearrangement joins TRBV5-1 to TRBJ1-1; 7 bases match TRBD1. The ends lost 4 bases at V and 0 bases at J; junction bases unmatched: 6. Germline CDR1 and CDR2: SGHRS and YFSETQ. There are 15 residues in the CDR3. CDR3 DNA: TGCGCCAGCAGCCCTTGGACAGGAGTGAACACTGAAGCTTTCTTT. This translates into CASSPWTGVNTEAFF.

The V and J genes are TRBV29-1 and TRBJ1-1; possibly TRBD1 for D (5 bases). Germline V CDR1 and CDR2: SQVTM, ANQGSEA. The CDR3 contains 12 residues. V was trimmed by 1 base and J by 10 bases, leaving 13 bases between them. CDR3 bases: TGCAGCGTTGAAGTGGGGAGGGGCATAGCTTTCTTT. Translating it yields CSVEVGRGIAFF.

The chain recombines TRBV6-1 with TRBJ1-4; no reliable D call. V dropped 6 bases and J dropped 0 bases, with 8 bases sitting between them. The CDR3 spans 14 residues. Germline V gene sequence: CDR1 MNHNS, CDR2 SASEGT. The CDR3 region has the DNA TGTGCCAGCAGGGAGATGGCAACTAATGAAAAACTGTTTTTT. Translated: CASREMATNEKLFF.

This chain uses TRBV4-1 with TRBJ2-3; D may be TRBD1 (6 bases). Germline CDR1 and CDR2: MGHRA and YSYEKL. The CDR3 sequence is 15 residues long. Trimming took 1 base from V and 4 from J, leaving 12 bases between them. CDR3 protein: CASSQAGARPDTQYF. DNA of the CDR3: TGCGCCAGCAGCCAAGCAGGGGCCCGACCAGATACGCAGTATTTT.

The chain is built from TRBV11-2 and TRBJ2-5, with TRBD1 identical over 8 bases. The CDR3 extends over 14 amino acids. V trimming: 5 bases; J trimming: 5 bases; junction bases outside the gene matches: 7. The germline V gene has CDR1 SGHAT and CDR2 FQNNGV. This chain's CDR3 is CASSKGQGLETQYF. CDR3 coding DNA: TGTGCCAGCAGCAAAGGACAGGGTCTTGAGACCCAGTACTTC.

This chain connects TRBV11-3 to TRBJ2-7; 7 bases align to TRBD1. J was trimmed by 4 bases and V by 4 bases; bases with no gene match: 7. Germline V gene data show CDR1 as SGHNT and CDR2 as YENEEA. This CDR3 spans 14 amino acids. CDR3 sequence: CASSSTGTEYEQYF. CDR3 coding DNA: TGTGCCAGCAGCTCGACAGGGACAGAGTACGAGCAGTACTTC.

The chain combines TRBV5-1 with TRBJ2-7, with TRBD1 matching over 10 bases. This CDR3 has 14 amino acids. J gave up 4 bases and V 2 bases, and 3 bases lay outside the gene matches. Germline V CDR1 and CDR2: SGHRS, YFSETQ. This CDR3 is CASSLGDRGYEQYF. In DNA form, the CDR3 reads TGCGCCAGCAGCTTAGGGGACAGGGGATACGAGCAGTACTTC.

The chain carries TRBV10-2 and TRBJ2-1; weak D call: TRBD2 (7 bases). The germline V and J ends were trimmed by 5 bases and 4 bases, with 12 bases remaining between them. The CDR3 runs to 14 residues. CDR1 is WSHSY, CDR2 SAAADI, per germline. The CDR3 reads CASSRGARYNEQFF. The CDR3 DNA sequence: TGCGCCAGCAGTCGGGGGGCTAGGTACAATGAGCAGTTCTTC.

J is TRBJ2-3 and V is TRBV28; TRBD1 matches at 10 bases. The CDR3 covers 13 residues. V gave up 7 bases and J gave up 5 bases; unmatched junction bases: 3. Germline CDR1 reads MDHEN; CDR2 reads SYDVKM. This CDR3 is CASTRDRGDTQYF. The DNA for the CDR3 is TGTGCCAGCACCCGGGACAGGGGAGATACGCAGTATTTT.

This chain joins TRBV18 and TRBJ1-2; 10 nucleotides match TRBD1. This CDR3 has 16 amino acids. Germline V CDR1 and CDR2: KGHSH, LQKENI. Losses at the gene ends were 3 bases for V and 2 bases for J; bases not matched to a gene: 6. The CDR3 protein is CASSPYSGQGNYGYTF. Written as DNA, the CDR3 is TGTGCCAGCTCACCGTATTCGGGACAGGGGAACTATGGCTACACCTTC.

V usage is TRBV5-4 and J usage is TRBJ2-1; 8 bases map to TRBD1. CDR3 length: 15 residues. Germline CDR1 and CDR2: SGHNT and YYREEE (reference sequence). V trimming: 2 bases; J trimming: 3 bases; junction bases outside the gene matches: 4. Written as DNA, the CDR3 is TGTGCCAGCAGCTTTCCGGGACAGGACTACAATGAGCAGTTCTTC. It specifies CASSFPGQDYNEQFF.

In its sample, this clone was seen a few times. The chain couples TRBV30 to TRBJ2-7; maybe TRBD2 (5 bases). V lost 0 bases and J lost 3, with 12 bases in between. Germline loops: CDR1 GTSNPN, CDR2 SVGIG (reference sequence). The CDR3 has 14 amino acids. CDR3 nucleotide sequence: TGTGCCTGGAGTGTAGGGAGCGGTAACTACGAGCAGTACTTC. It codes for CAWSVGSGNYEQYF. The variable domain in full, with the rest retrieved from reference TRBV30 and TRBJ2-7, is SQTIHQWPATLVQPVGSPLSLECTVEGTSNPNLYWYRQAAGRGLQLLFYSVGIGQISSEVPQNLSASRPQDRQFILSSKKLLLSDSGFYLCAWSVGSGNYEQYFGPGTRLTVT.